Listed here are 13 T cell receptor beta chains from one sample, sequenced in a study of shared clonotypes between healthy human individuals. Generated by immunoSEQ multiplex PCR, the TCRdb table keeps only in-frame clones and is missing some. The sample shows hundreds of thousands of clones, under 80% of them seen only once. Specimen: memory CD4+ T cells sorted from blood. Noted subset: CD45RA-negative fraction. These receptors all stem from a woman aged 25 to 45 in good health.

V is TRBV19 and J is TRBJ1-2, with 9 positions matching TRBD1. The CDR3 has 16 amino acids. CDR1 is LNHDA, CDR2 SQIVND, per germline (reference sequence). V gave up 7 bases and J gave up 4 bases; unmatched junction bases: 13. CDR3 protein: CASTEDRGGSSYGYTF. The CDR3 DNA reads TGTGCCAGTACCGAGGACAGGGGTGGGAGTAGCTATGGCTACACCTTC.

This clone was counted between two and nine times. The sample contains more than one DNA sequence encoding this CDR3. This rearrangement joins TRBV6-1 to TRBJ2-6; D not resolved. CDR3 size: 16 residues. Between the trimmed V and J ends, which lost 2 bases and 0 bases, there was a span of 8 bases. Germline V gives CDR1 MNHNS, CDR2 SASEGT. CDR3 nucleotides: TGTGCCAGCAGTGAACGGCCGGCCTCTGGGGCCAACGTCCTGACTTTC. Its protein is CASSERPASGANVLTF.

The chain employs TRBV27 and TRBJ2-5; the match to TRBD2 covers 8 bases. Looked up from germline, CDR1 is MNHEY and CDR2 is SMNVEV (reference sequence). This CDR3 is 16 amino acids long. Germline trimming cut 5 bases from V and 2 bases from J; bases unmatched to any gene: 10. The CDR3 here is CASSPLLLADQETQYF. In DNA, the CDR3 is TGTGCCAGCAGTCCATTACTACTAGCGGATCAAGAGACCCAGTACTTC.

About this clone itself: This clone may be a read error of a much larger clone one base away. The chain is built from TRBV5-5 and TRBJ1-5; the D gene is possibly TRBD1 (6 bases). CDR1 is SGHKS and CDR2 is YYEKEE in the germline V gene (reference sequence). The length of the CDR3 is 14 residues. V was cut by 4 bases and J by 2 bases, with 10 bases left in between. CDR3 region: CASSLQGGNQPQHF. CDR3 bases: TGTGCCAGCAGCCTACAGGGAGGCAATCAGCCCCAGCATTTT.

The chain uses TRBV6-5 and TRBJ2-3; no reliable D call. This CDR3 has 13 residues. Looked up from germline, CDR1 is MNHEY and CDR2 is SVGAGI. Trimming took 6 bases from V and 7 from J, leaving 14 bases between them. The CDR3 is CASSVVVGNTQYF. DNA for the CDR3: TGTGCCAGCAGCGTAGTAGTGGGCAATACGCAGTATTTT.

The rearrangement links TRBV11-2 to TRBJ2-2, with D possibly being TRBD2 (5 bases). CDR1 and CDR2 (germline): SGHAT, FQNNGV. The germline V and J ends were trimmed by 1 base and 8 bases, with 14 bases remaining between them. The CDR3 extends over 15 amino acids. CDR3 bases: TGTGCCAGCAGCTTAGTCTCGTTGGTAGCGGGGGAGCTGTTTTTT. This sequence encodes CASSLVSLVAGELFF.

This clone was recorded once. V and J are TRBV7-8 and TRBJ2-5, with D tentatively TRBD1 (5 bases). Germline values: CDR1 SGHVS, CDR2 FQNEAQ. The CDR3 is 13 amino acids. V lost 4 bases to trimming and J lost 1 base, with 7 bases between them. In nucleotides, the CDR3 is TGTGCCAGCAGCTCAGGGATCCAAGAGACCCAGTACTTC. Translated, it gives CASSSGIQETQYF. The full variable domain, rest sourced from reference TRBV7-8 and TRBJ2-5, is GAGVSQSPRYKVAKRGQDVALRCDPISGHVSLFWYQQALGQGPEFLTYFQNEAQLDKSGLPSDRFFAERPEGSVSTLKIQRTQQEDSAVYLCASSSGIQETQYFGPGTRLLVL.

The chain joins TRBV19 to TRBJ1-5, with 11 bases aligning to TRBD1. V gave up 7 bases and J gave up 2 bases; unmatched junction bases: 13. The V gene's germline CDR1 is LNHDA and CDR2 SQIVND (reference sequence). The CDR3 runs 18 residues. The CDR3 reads CASTSTGTGGLGNQPQHF. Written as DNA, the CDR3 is TGTGCCAGTACCTCGACCGGGACAGGGGGATTGGGCAATCAGCCCCAGCATTTT.

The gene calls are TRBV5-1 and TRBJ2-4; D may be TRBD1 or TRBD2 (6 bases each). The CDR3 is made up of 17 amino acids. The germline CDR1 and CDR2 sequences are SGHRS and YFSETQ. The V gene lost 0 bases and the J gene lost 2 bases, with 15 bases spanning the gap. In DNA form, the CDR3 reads TGCGCCAGCAGCTTGGAATCCGGGGGCCAAACCAAAAACATTCAGTACTTC. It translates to CASSLESGGQTKNIQYF.

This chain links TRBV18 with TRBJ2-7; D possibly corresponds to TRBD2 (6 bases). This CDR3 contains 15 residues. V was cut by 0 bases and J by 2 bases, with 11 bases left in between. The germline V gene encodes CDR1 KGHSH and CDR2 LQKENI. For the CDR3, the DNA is TGTGCCAGCTCACCACCTGGTAGCGGTACCTACGAGCAGTACTTC. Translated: CASSPPGSGTYEQYF.

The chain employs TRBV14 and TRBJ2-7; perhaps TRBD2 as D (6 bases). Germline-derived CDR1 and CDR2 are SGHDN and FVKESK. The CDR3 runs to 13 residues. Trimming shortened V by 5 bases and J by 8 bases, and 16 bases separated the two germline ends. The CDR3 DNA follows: TGTGCCAGCAGCTGGGGACTCAGGGCGAAGCAGTACTTC. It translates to CASSWGLRAKQYF.

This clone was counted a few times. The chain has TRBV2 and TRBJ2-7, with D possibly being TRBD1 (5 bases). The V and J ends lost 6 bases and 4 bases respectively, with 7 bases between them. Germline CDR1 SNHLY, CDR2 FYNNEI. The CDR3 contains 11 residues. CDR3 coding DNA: TGTGCCAGCAGACAGGAGTACGAGCAGTACTTC. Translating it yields CASRQEYEQYF.

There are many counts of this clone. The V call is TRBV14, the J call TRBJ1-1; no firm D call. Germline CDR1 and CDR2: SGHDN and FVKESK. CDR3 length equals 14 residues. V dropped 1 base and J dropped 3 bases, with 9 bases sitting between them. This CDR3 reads CASSQVWGYTEAFF. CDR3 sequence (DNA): TGTGCCAGCAGCCAAGTTTGGGGATACACTGAAGCTTTCTTT.